This T cell receptor beta chain was sequenced for a study of a mutant IDH1 vaccine in newly diagnosed glioma. Here immunoSEQ multiplex PCR was the method, and the copy in TCRdb shows in-frame clones only, minus some. The sample has fewer than 60,000 clones, approximately 64% seen once. The germline V gene encodes CDR1 MGHRA and CDR2 YSYEKL. The V segment lost 3 bases and the J segment 7 bases; nucleotides outside the gene matches: 9. This CDR3 spans 16 amino acids. The time point here: week 47, end of study. In the vaccine, a single dose held 300 ug of the mutant IDH1 20-mer peptide, along with topical imiquimod. Patients had eight vaccinations, in weeks 1, 3, 5, 7, 11, 15, 19 and 23. To note about this clone: Its antigen is unidentified.

V and J are TRBV4-1 and TRBJ1-6; TRBD1 matches 7 bases. The sequence was collected from a man aged 40-49 years with glioma. Some clones in this sample may be carry-over from other donors' samples. The sample consisted of peripheral blood mononuclear cells (PBMCs), taken from a glioma patient whose treatment included an IDH1 peptide vaccine. Written as DNA, the CDR3 is TGCGCCAGCAGCCAGACTCGACAGGGACGGAATTCACCCCTCCACTTT. It encodes CASSQTRQGRNSPLHF.